This T cell receptor (beta chain) was profiled in a study of T cells in Graves' hyperthyroidism and ophthalmopathy. RNA transcripts gave rise to amplified TCR beta CDR3 regions. RT-PCR in the first round (using the HTBI primer set) targeted the TCR CDR3. TCRdb reprocessed the multiplex PCR reads with MiXCR, giving one entry per CDR3 protein. The table shows 500,000 to 800,000 distinct CDR3 sequences, with around 13% occurring only once. The table lists this clonotype with many counts. V lost 5 bases to trimming and J lost 0 bases, with 12 bases between them. Germline loops: CDR1 DFQATT, CDR2 SNEGSKA (reference sequence). This CDR3 is built from 14 residues.

The receptor's source is a woman between 50 and 59 years old with Graves' ophthalmopathy. The sequencing sample was made of blood. J is TRBJ2-3 and V is TRBV20-1; D gene uncertain. The CDR3 reads CSALFYSSTDTQYF. CDR3 nucleotide sequence: TGCAGTGCTCTGTTCTACAGTAGCACAGATACGCAGTATTTT.